The entry below gives a single T cell receptor beta chain sequence along with its context. Stated time point: patch test 3, about 24 weeks after DPC sensitization. Treatment specified: therapeutic diphenylcyclopropenone sensitization with weekly scalp DPC. This sample stems from a study of human T cells and chemical hapten exposure. The wider study: Diphenylcyclopropenone doses were given weekly to the scalps of patients across the roughly 24-week study. DPC at 0.01% went onto the upper back in patch tests, read at 6 days.

Trimming removed 4 bases at V and 2 bases at J, with 20 bases between. This CDR3 has 17 residues. CDR1 SGHAT and CDR2 FQNNGV come from the germline V gene. What the library attached to individual cDNA molecules were unique molecular identifiers. TCRdb analysed the RACE reads with MiXCR anew, one entry per CDR3 protein. Of some 97,000 distinct CDR3 sequences in the sample, less than 35% were seen once. The sequence came from a man aged 35 to 55 with alopecia areata. Some clones in this sample may be carry-over from other donors' samples. The specimen comprised whole blood, sampled in connection with sensitization to the hapten diphenylcyclopropenone (DPC). The V gene is TRBV11-2, the J gene TRBJ2-5; TRBD1 is a possible D gene (6 bases). Here the CDR3 DNA reads TGTGCCAGCAGCTCGGCTACAGGGTCGCGGGCACAAGAGACCCAGTACTTC. It yields the protein CASSSATGSRAQETQYF.